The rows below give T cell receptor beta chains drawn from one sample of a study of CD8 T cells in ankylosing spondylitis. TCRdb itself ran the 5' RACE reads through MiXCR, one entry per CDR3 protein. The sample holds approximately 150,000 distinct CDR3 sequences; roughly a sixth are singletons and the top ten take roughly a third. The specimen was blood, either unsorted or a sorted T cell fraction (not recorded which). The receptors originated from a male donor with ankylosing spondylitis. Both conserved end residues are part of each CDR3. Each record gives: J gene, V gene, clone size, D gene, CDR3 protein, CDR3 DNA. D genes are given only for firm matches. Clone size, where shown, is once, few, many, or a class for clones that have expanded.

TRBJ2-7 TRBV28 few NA CASSLEAPSSYEQYF TGTGCCAGCAGTTTAGAAGCGCCCAGCTCCTACGAGCAGTACTTC
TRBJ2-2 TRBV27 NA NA CASSWGVGELFF TGTGCCAGCAGTTGGGGGGTCGGGGAGCTGTTTTTT
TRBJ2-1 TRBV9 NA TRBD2 CASSVGLAGDYNEQFF TGTGCCAGCAGCGTAGGTCTAGCGGGAGACTACAATGAGCAGTTCTTC
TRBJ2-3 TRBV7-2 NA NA CASSSTVPGPSTDTQYF TGTGCCAGCAGCTCCACCGTACCCGGGCCTAGCACAGATACGCAGTATTTT
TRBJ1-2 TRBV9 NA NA CASSADYGYTF TGTGCCAGCAGCGCTGACTATGGCTACACCTTC
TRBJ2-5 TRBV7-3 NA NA CASSLMPGRAETQYF TGTGCCAGCAGCTTAATGCCCGGGCGGGCGGAGACCCAGTACTTC
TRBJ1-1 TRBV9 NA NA CASSVYLTGITNTEAFF TGTGCCAGCAGCGTATACCTGACGGGGATAACGAACACTGAAGCTTTCTTT
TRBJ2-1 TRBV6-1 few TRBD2 CASSKPGLAGNNEQFF TGTGCCAGCAGTAAACCAGGACTAGCGGGAAATAATGAGCAGTTCTTC
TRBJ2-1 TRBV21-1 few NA CATPLPCSLSYNEQFF TGTGCCACCCCGTTGCCATGCTCCCTCTCCTACAATGAGCAGTTCTTC
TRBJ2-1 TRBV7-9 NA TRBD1 CASSSTRGLTINEQFF TGTGCCAGCAGCTCAACCAGGGGGTTAACTATTAATGAGCAGTTCTTC
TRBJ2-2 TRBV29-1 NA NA CSGPKGGEPGELFF TGCAGCGGACCAAAGGGGGGAGAGCCCGGGGAGCTGTTTTTT
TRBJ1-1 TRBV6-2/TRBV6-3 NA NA CASSSLLRGRGAFF TGTGCCAGCAGTTCCCTCTTACGGGGGAGGGGAGCTTTCTTT
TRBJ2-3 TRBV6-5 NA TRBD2 CASSFAGGGTDTQYF TGTGCCAGCAGTTTCGCGGGAGGGGGCACAGATACGCAGTATTTT
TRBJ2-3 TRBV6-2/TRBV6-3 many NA CASSYIRTDTQYF TGTGCCAGCAGTTATATCCGCACAGATACGCAGTATTTT
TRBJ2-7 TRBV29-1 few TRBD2 CSVGGGTTYEQYF TGCAGCGTCGGGGGGGGAACCACCTACGAGCAGTACTTC
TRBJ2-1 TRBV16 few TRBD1 CASSQSGTGYGGEQFF TGTGCCAGCAGCCAATCGGGGACAGGGTATGGAGGTGAGCAGTTCTTC
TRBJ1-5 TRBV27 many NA CASSLGGGNQPQHF TGTGCCAGCAGCCTCGGAGGGGGCAATCAGCCCCAGCATTTT
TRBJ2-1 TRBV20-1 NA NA CSARDGQTTKDEQFF TGCAGTGCTAGAGATGGCCAGACAACGAAAGATGAGCAGTTCTTC
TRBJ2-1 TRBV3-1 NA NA CASRPRTGNEQFF TGTGCCAGCAGACCTAGGACTGGGAATGAGCAGTTCTTC
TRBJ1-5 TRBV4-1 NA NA CASRQDIDPYSNQPQHF TGCGCCAGCCGCCAGGACATAGATCCCTATAGCAATCAGCCCCAGCATTTT
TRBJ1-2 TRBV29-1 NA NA CSVEDLEANYGYTF TGCAGCGTTGAAGATCTTGAGGCTAACTATGGCTACACCTTC
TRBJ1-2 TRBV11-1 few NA CASSGSLWGKDSDAGYTF TGTGCCAGCAGCGGGAGCCTCTGGGGGAAAGACAGCGACGCTGGCTACACCTTC
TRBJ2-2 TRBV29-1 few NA CSVEDRGGHGTGELFF TGCAGCGTTGAAGATAGAGGAGGGCATGGCACCGGGGAGCTGTTTTTT
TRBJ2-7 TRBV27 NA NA CASSLRNEQYF TGTGCCAGCAGTTTAAGGAACGAGCAGTACTTC
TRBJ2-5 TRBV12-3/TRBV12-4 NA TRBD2 CASSFRLAVETQYF TGTGCCAGCAGTTTCAGACTAGCGGTTGAGACCCAGTACTTC
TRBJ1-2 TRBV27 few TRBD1 CASSFGDRGSFYGYTF TGTGCCAGCAGTTTTGGGGACAGAGGGTCGTTCTATGGCTACACCTTC
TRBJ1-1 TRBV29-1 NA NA CSVEGGGRVNTEAFF TGCAGCGTTGAGGGCGGGGGCCGGGTGAACACTGAAGCTTTCTTT
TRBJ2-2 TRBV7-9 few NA CASSLGPPTGELFF TGTGCCAGCAGCTTAGGTCCGCCCACCGGGGAGCTGTTTTTT